Following are 24 T cell receptor beta chains from one sample sequenced in a study of cytomegalovirus exposure and HLA in healthy donors. 13 Jbeta primers and 60 Vbeta primers were used for the PCR. TCRdb's copy holds only in-frame clones and misses some; the assay was immunoSEQ multiplex PCR. The data contain 90,000 to 110,000 clones, approximately 82% of them singletons. Sequences were obtained from PBMCs. These receptors were obtained from a man between 40 and 49 years old in good health and CMV-seropositive.

V usage is TRBV7-9 and J usage is TRBJ2-3; 9 bases are shared with TRBD2. V shed 11 bases, J shed 1 base, and the junction held 10 bases outside the gene matches. This CDR3 is built from 15 residues. Germline V gene data show CDR1 as SEHNR and CDR2 as FQNEAQ (reference sequence). CDR3 coding DNA: TGTGCCTCCGGTCGGGCTAGCGGGGGCACAGATACGCAGTATTTT. This gives the protein CASGRASGGTDTQYF.

The rearrangement uses TRBV19 and TRBJ2-2; a weak D match, TRBD1 (5 bases). The V and J ends lost 6 bases and 4 bases respectively, with 9 bases between them. CDR3 length: 13 amino acids. Germline loops: CDR1 LNHDA, CDR2 SQIVND (reference sequence). CDR3 in amino acids: CASRPRATGELFF. In DNA form, the CDR3 reads TGTGCCAGTAGGCCCAGGGCCACCGGGGAGCTGTTTTTT.

The chain is built from TRBV9 and TRBJ2-5; D is possibly TRBD1 (6 bases). CDR1 and CDR2 (germline): SGDLS, YYNGEE. V was shortened by 0 bases and J by 5 bases, with 14 bases between the two germline ends. CDR3 length: 15 amino acids. The CDR3 bases are TGTGCCAGCAGCGTAGAGTCAGGGGCGTATGAGACCCAGTACTTC. Translation: CASSVESGAYETQYF.

The V and J genes are TRBV5-6 and TRBJ2-5, with TRBD2 identical over 8 bases. In germline, CDR1 is SGHDT, CDR2 YYEEEE. This CDR3 spans 14 amino acids. J was trimmed by 5 bases and V by 0 bases; bases with no gene match: 3. The CDR3 bases are TGTGCCAGCAGCTTGGCGGGGGGGGCGGAGACCCAGTACTTC. Protein: CASSLAGGAETQYF.

The rearrangement uses TRBV5-6 and TRBJ1-2; 10 nucleotides match TRBD1. The germline gives CDR1 SGHDT, CDR2 YYEEEE. The CDR3 consists of 15 residues. V lost 5 bases and J lost 3; bases outside the gene matches: 7. This chain's CDR3 is CASRLTGTGDYGYTF. The CDR3 nucleotides read TGTGCCAGCAGACTCACCGGGACAGGGGACTATGGCTACACCTTC.

The rearrangement uses TRBV18 and TRBJ1-2, with D possibly being TRBD1 (5 bases). CDR1 is KGHSH and CDR2 is LQKENI in the germline V gene. The CDR3 covers 15 residues. The V end lost 3 bases, the J end lost 7 bases, and 18 bases lay between the germline ends. For the CDR3, the DNA is TGTGCCAGCTCACCGGCAGGGATAGACTTCGGTGGCTACACCTTC. This sequence encodes CASSPAGIDFGGYTF. The whole variable domain, remainder taken from reference TRBV18 and TRBJ1-2, is NAGVMQNPRHLVRRRGQEARLRCSPMKGHSHVYWYRQLPEEGLKFMVYLQKENIIDESGMPKERFSAEFPKEGPSILRIQQVVRGDSAAYFCASSPAGIDFGGYTFGSGTRLTVV.

J is TRBJ1-3 and V is TRBV30, with D maybe TRBD1 (6 bases). The CDR3 extends over 12 amino acids. The germline V gene has CDR1 GTSNPN and CDR2 SVGIG (reference sequence). Deletions cut 3 bases from V and 7 bases from J, with 10 bases between. The CDR3 nucleotides are TGTGCCTGGAGCTCCCAGGGGAACACCATATATTTT. Amino acids: CAWSSQGNTIYF.

This chain links TRBV7-9 with TRBJ2-4; 7 bases map to TRBD1. CDR3 length: 16 amino acids. With 3 bases clipped from V and 5 bases from J, the junction kept 10 bases outside the gene matches. Germline V CDR1 and CDR2: SEHNR, FQNEAQ (reference sequence). The CDR3 bases are TGTGCCAGCAGCTTTTCCGGCACAGGGGTGGAAAACATTCAGTACTTC. This translates into CASSFSGTGVENIQYF.

V usage is TRBV2 and J usage is TRBJ2-1; TRBD1 aligns across 7 bases. The CDR3 contains 13 residues. Germline CDR1 and CDR2: SNHLY and FYNNEI. V was pared by 4 bases and J by 10 bases, with 7 bases of the junction left unmatched. Written as DNA, the CDR3 is TGTGCCAGCAGTGGCCCGCCGACAGGGGAGCAGTTCTTC. Amino acid sequence: CASSGPPTGEQFF.

The chain employs TRBV10-1 and TRBJ2-2; D is possibly TRBD1 (5 bases). The germline CDR1 and CDR2 sequences are WNHNN and SYGVQD (reference sequence). The CDR3 has 14 amino acids. Trimming left V 5 bases short and J 6 bases short, with 13 bases between. The CDR3 DNA reads TGCGCCAGCAGTCGGGCAGGGCAGCCCGGGGAGCTGTTTTTT. This sequence encodes CASSRAGQPGELFF.

The rearrangement joins TRBV11-3 to TRBJ1-2; 9 nucleotides align to TRBD1. The germline CDR1 and CDR2 sequences are SGHNT and YENEEA. CDR3 length equals 14 residues. The trim removed 5 bases at V and 3 bases at J, leaving 4 bases unmatched. The CDR3 DNA sequence: TGTGCCAGCAGCCTACAGGGGGCCGACTATGGCTACACCTTC. This codes for CASSLQGADYGYTF.

The rearrangement links TRBV29-1 to TRBJ2-3; 13 bases map to TRBD2. Unmatched junction bases numbered 7, after V lost 4 bases and J lost 6 bases. This CDR3 contains 15 residues. CDR1 is SQVTM and CDR2 is ANQGSEA in the germline V gene. The DNA for the CDR3 is TGCAGCGTTGTTCTAGGGACTAGCGGGATGGATACGCAGTATTTT. Amino acid sequence: CSVVLGTSGMDTQYF.

The CDR3 loop is CASSVGLAGYPSTDTQYF. CDR3 DNA: TGTGCCAGCAGTGTTGGACTAGCGGGCTATCCCAGCACAGATACGCAGTATTTT. This chain uses TRBV6-1 with TRBJ2-3; 11 bases map to TRBD2. The CDR3 sequence is 18 residues long. The V and J ends lost 4 bases and 0 bases, in that order; junction bases with no gene match: 9. From germline, CDR1 is MNHNS and CDR2 SASEGT.

The chain uses TRBV15 and TRBJ1-5, with D maybe TRBD1 (5 bases). Trimming pared 3 bases from V and 6 bases from J, leaving 12 bases between. The germline CDR1 and CDR2 sequences are LNHNV and YYDKDF (reference sequence). The CDR3 totals 14 residues. CDR3 sequence reads: CATSRGGMAQPQHF. CDR3 nucleotides: TGTGCCACCAGCAGGGGGGGAATGGCTCAGCCCCAGCATTTT.

This chain connects TRBV13 to TRBJ1-5; 7 bases match TRBD1. The V segment lost 5 bases and the J segment 6 bases; nucleotides outside the gene matches: 13. Germline V gene lookup returns CDR1 PRHDT and CDR2 FYEKMQ (reference sequence). The CDR3 is made up of 16 amino acids. The CDR3 region has the DNA TGTGCCAGCAGCCCTACGACCGGACAGGTGGGTCAGCCCCAGCATTTT. This encodes CASSPTTGQVGQPQHF. Full variable domain (remainder filled in from reference TRBV13 and TRBJ1-5): AAGVIQSPRHLIKEKRETATLKCYPIPRHDTVYWYQQGPGQDPQFLISFYEKMQSDKGSIPDRFSAQQFSDYHSELNMSSLELGDSALYFCASSPTTGQVGQPQHFGDGTRLSIL.

The chain is built from TRBV28 and TRBJ1-2; 9 bases match TRBD1. The CDR3 consists of 14 residues. V lost 1 base, J lost 7 bases, and 4 bases stayed unmatched. The germline V gene encodes CDR1 MDHEN and CDR2 SYDVKM. For the CDR3, the DNA is TGTGCCAGCAGTTTATCATGGGGACAGGGTGGCTACACCTTC. Translating gives CASSLSWGQGGYTF.

J is TRBJ1-4 and V is TRBV7-2; D may be TRBD1 (6 bases). Germline V CDR1 and CDR2: SGHTA, FQGNSA. V lost 1 base to trimming and J lost 5 bases, with 11 bases between them. CDR3 length equals 15 residues. The DNA for the CDR3 is TGTGCCAGCAGCTTAGAGGGGGGGCGAAATGAAAAACTGTTTTTT. Protein: CASSLEGGRNEKLFF.

The genes are TRBV30 and TRBJ2-3; D is possibly TRBD2 (5 bases). Germline CDR1 GTSNPN, CDR2 SVGIG (reference sequence). This CDR3 contains 13 residues. The V and J ends lost 4 bases and 6 bases respectively, with 14 bases between them. The CDR3 nucleotides are TGTGCCTGGACCCCAGGAGCGGAGGATACGCAGTATTTT. Translating it yields CAWTPGAEDTQYF.

This clone was counted only a few times. V is TRBV30 and J is TRBJ2-7; D call uncertain. The V gene lost 6 bases and the J gene lost 7 bases, with 19 bases spanning the gap. The CDR3 is 13 amino acids. Germline values: CDR1 GTSNPN, CDR2 SVGIG (reference sequence). The CDR3 reads CACQGWSKSEQYF. The CDR3 DNA reads TGTGCCTGTCAAGGCTGGAGCAAATCGGAGCAGTACTTC.

A few counts support this clone. Its ends do not fully match the called genes, so a read error is possible. The chain has TRBV5-4 and TRBJ2-1; maybe TRBD2 (6 bases). The germline gives CDR1 SGHNT, CDR2 YYREEE (reference sequence). CDR3 length: 15 amino acids. The CDR3 sequence: CASSQPVDSGNEQFF. CDR3 sequence (DNA): TGCGCCAGCAGCCAACCCGTCGACAGCGGGAATGAGCAGTTCTTC.

On this clone itself: This specimen includes other DNA sequences encoding the same CDR3. The chain recombines TRBV28 with TRBJ2-2; possibly TRBD2 for D (6 bases). V shed 6 bases and J shed 2 bases, with 10 bases lying between them. Looked up from germline, CDR1 is MDHEN and CDR2 is SYDVKM. The CDR3 runs 14 residues. The CDR3 protein is CASRGGGNTGELFF. Here the CDR3 DNA reads TGTGCCAGCAGGGGGGGAGGCAACACCGGGGAGCTGTTTTTT.

This chain connects TRBV7-9 to TRBJ1-5, with D unresolved. V was clipped by 4 bases and J by 9 bases, with 10 bases between them. Germline assignment: CDR1 SEHNR and CDR2 FQNEAQ (reference sequence). The CDR3 length is 12 residues. The CDR3: CASSSMSWPQHF. In DNA, the CDR3 is TGTGCCAGCAGCTCGATGAGCTGGCCCCAGCATTTT.

This sequence joins TRBV27 and TRBJ2-3; possibly TRBD1 for D (6 bases). V was shortened by 0 bases and J by 3 bases, with 16 bases between the two germline ends. The length of the CDR3 is 17 residues. The germline CDR1 and CDR2 sequences are MNHEY and SMNVEV (reference sequence). In DNA, the CDR3 is TGTGCCAGCAGTTTATCAGTAGGTAACAGGGAAACAGATACGCAGTATTTT. This encodes CASSLSVGNRETDTQYF.

The genes are TRBV28 and TRBJ1-2; the D is unclear. The germline V gene has CDR1 MDHEN and CDR2 SYDVKM. The V and J ends lost 5 bases and 3 bases respectively, with 13 bases between them. CDR3 length equals 14 residues. CDR3 loop: CASSPETQHYGYTF. CDR3 in DNA: TGTGCCAGCAGTCCCGAGACACAGCACTATGGCTACACCTTC.